The 25 T cell receptor beta chains given below trace back to one sample, sequenced in a study of T cells after somatic rescue of genetic block. Assay: immunoSEQ multiplex PCR; the TCRdb copy retains only in-frame clones and omits some. Of around 67,000 clones listed, roughly 94% are singletons. The sequencing sample was made of peripheral blood mononuclear cells (PBMCs). These receptors all stem from a man aged 40-49 years.

DNA of the CDR3: TGTGCCAGCAGGACCGGGTCCGGTCGCGAGCAGTACTTC. Translation: CASRTGSGREQYF. The chain employs TRBV2 and TRBJ2-7; D unclear. The V gene's germline CDR1 is SNHLY and CDR2 FYNNEI. Trimming left V 6 bases short and J 6 bases short, with 15 bases between. The CDR3 has 13 amino acids.

The chain is built from TRBV20-1 and TRBJ2-1; TRBD2 is a possible D gene (5 bases). Germline V CDR1 and CDR2: DFQATT, SNEGSKA (reference sequence). This CDR3 is 11 amino acids long. The germline V and J ends were trimmed by 5 bases and 10 bases, with 12 bases remaining between them. CDR3 DNA sequence: TGCAGTGCTCCATTAGCGCGAGAGCAGTTCTTC. Protein product: CSAPLAREQFF.

The chain couples TRBV2 to TRBJ2-3; no firm D call. V was pared by 4 bases and J by 2 bases, with 4 bases between. The CDR3 totals 12 residues. In germline, CDR1 is SNHLY, CDR2 FYNNEI. Here the CDR3 reads CASSVFTDTQYF. The CDR3 nucleotides are TGTGCCAGCAGTGTTTTCACAGATACGCAGTATTTT.

The chain has TRBV9 and TRBJ1-2; the match to TRBD1 covers 9 bases. Germline assignment: CDR1 SGDLS and CDR2 YYNGEE. The CDR3 spans 15 residues. Trimming at V came to 3 bases and at J to 4 bases, leaving 7 bases not matched to a gene. Here the CDR3 DNA reads TGTGCCAGCAGCGGACAGGGGGAATCGATCTATGGCTACACCTTC. Amino acid sequence: CASSGQGESIYGYTF.

The chain couples TRBV28 to TRBJ1-1; D gene uncertain. Germline CDR1 and CDR2: MDHEN and SYDVKM. The ends were cut back, 3 bases at V and 5 bases at J, with 13 bases in the middle. This CDR3 contains 14 residues. In nucleotides, the CDR3 is TGTGCCAGCAGTTTCAGGACGGCCAAAACTGAAGCTTTCTTT. It is translated as CASSFRTAKTEAFF.

The V and J genes are TRBV19 and TRBJ2-5; unclear D gene. This CDR3 is 15 amino acids long. Trimming stripped 0 bases from V and 9 bases from J, with 17 bases between. Germline-derived CDR1 and CDR2 are LNHDA and SQIVND (reference sequence). The chain's CDR3 is CASSIDRLGTVAQYF. The CDR3 nucleotides read TGTGCCAGTAGTATAGATCGGCTGGGAACGGTGGCCCAGTACTTC.

The V gene is TRBV30, the J gene TRBJ1-1, with no clear D. The CDR3 contains 14 residues. V lost 4 bases and J 1 base, leaving 13 bases between the germline ends. Germline CDR1 reads GTSNPN; CDR2 reads SVGIG (reference sequence). The CDR3 bases are TGTGCCTGGAAACCCGGGCCCACGAACACTGAAGCTTTCTTT. It is translated as CAWKPGPTNTEAFF.

The CDR3 region has the DNA TGTGCCAGCAGCTTATTTGGGGAGCAGTACTTC. Residues: CASSLFGEQYF. This rearrangement joins TRBV7-9 to TRBJ2-7; the D is unclear. The germline V gene encodes CDR1 SEHNR and CDR2 FQNEAQ (reference sequence). V shed 2 bases and J shed 7 bases, with 6 bases lying between them. The CDR3 covers 11 residues.

The CDR3 here is CASRTRNLLAPSTDTQYF. In DNA, the CDR3 is TGTGCCAGCAGGACCAGAAACCTACTAGCGCCTAGCACAGATACGCAGTATTTT. The chain uses TRBV28 and TRBJ2-3; TRBD2 agrees at 7 bases. The CDR3 is 18 amino acids. Unmatched junction bases numbered 15, after V lost 6 bases and J lost 0 bases. Per the germline V gene, CDR1 is MDHEN and CDR2 is SYDVKM. The variable domain in full, completed from reference TRBV28 and TRBJ2-3, reads DVKVTQSSRYLVKRTGEKVFLECVQDMDHENMFWYRQDPGLGLRLIYFSYDVKMKEKGDIPEGYSVSREKKERFSLILESASTNQTSMYLCASRTRNLLAPSTDTQYFGPGTRLTVL.

V usage is TRBV7-3 and J usage is TRBJ2-1; D call uncertain. Germline CDR1 reads SGHTA; CDR2 reads FQGTGA. The V and J ends lost 0 bases and 3 bases respectively, with 18 bases between them. The CDR3 has 18 residues. CDR3 region: CASSLTNGRSRYYNEQFF. The CDR3 bases are TGTGCCAGCAGCTTAACAAATGGCAGGTCCCGCTACTACAATGAGCAGTTCTTC.

This clone was recorded once. The sample contains more than one DNA sequence encoding this CDR3. The chain has TRBV2 and TRBJ1-1; maybe TRBD1 (5 bases). Germline CDR1 SNHLY, CDR2 FYNNEI. The CDR3 is 14 residues long. V was clipped by 5 bases and J by 1 base, with 11 bases between them. CDR3 sequence (DNA): TGTGCCAGCAGTATGGGGACGGCGAACACTGAAGCTTTCTTT. Its protein is CASSMGTANTEAFF.

The chain links TRBV5-6 to TRBJ2-7, with D possibly being TRBD2 (6 bases). Germline V lookup: CDR1 SGHDT, CDR2 YYEEEE. V gave up 4 bases and J gave up 0 bases, with 14 bases separating them. The CDR3 loop spans 15 amino acids. The CDR3 is CASSNRDSFSYEQYF. In nucleotides, the CDR3 is TGTGCCAGCAGCAACCGGGACTCGTTCTCCTACGAGCAGTACTTC.

The chain couples TRBV28 to TRBJ2-1; D unclear. This CDR3 is built from 17 residues. Trimming took off 5 bases at V and 3 bases at J, with 20 bases between the two ends. CDR1 and CDR2 (germline): MDHEN, SYDVKM. CDR3 in DNA: TGTGCCAGCAGTCCTACCGCTAAAGGGATAGGCTACAATGAGCAGTTCTTC. It codes for CASSPTAKGIGYNEQFF. The variable domain in full, with the rest retrieved from reference TRBV28 and TRBJ2-1, is DVKVTQSSRYLVKRTGEKVFLECVQDMDHENMFWYRQDPGLGLRLIYFSYDVKMKEKGDIPEGYSVSREKKERFSLILESASTNQTSMYLCASSPTAKGIGYNEQFFGPGTRLTVL.

J is TRBJ2-4 and V is TRBV15; 8 bases fit TRBD2. Looked up from germline, CDR1 is LNHNV and CDR2 is YYDKDF (reference sequence). The CDR3 extends over 16 amino acids. V lost 0 bases and J lost 9; bases outside the gene matches: 10. The DNA for the CDR3 is TGTGCCACCAGCAGAGATGTAGGGACGGGAGGGGGCATTCAGTACTTC. Translating gives CATSRDVGTGGGIQYF. The full variable domain, completed using reference TRBV15 and TRBJ2-4, is DAMVIQNPRYQVTQFGKPVTLSCSQTLNHNVMYWYQQKSSQAPKLLFHYYDKDFNNEADTPDNFQSRRPNTSFCFLDIRSPGLGDTAMYLCATSRDVGTGGGIQYFGAGTRLSVL.

This clone was detected only a few times. The chain carries TRBV20-1 and TRBJ1-3; no reliable D call. Trimming cost V 6 bases and J 6 bases, with 6 bases left between them. This CDR3 comprises 10 residues. CDR1 and CDR2 from the germline V gene are DFQATT and SNEGSKA (reference sequence). The CDR3 DNA follows: TGCAGTGCGGCAGAAAACACCATATATTTT. Translating it yields CSAAENTIYF.

The chain recombines TRBV20-1 with TRBJ1-1; 7 bases agree with TRBD1. This CDR3 spans 11 amino acids. CDR1 is DFQATT, CDR2 SNEGSKA, per germline (reference sequence). V shed 2 bases, J shed 11 bases, and the junction held 5 bases outside the gene matches. The DNA of the CDR3 is TGCAGTGCTAGAATCAGGGGGGGTGCTTTCTTT. This translates into CSARIRGGAFF.

The chain links TRBV19 to TRBJ2-5; D call uncertain. V was shortened by 4 bases and J by 1 base, with 7 bases between the two germline ends. This CDR3 contains 13 residues. The germline V gene encodes CDR1 LNHDA and CDR2 SQIVND (reference sequence). CDR3 sequence (DNA): TGTGCCAGTAGTACGGCAGCCCAAGAGACCCAGTACTTC. This translates into CASSTAAQETQYF.

In DNA form, the CDR3 reads TGTGCCAGCAAGCTCAGGGACCCTATGAACACTGAAGCTTTCTTT. This translates into CASKLRDPMNTEAFF. The chain combines TRBV6-1 with TRBJ1-1; the D gene is possibly TRBD1 (5 bases). Trimming took 7 bases from V and 0 from J, leaving 15 bases between them. This CDR3 is 15 amino acids long. Germline lookup yields CDR1 MNHNS and CDR2 SASEGT.

The chain carries TRBV14 and TRBJ1-4, with 8 bases fitting TRBD1. Germline assignment: CDR1 SGHDN and CDR2 FVKESK. The CDR3 has 14 residues. Germline trimming cut 5 bases from V and 3 bases from J; bases unmatched to any gene: 2. This CDR3 is CASSRQGSNEKLFF. CDR3 nucleotides: TGTGCCAGCAGCAGACAGGGGTCTAATGAAAAACTGTTTTTT. Supplemented by reference TRBV14 and TRBJ1-4, the full variable domain reads EAGVTQFPSHSVIEKGQTVTLRCDPISGHDNLYWYRRVMGKEIKFLLHFVKESKQDESGMPNNRFLAERTGGTYSTLKVQPAELEDSGVYFCASSRQGSNEKLFFGSGTQLSVL.

V is TRBV2 and J is TRBJ1-2; D unresolved. CDR1 and CDR2 (germline): SNHLY, FYNNEI. The CDR3 extends over 13 amino acids. V lost 9 bases, J lost 5 bases, and 16 bases lay in between. CDR3 residues: CASLLQRLYGYTF. In nucleotides, the CDR3 is TGTGCCAGTTTATTACAGCGATTGTATGGCTACACCTTC. The full variable domain, with the rest looked up from reference TRBV2 and TRBJ1-2, is EPEVTQTPSHQVTQMGQEVILRCVPISNHLYFYWYRQILGQKVEFLVSFYNNEISEKSEIFDDQFSVERPDGSNFTLKIRSTKLEDSAMYFCASLLQRLYGYTFGSGTRLTVV.

The chain has TRBV5-4 and TRBJ1-2; the match to TRBD1 covers 7 bases. The ends lost 3 bases at V and 3 bases at J; junction bases unmatched: 2. Germline CDR1 is SGHNT and CDR2 is YYREEE (reference sequence). This CDR3 comprises 13 residues. The CDR3 DNA reads as TGTGCCAGCAGCTACACAGGGGACTATGGCTACACCTTC. The encoded protein is CASSYTGDYGYTF.

The rearrangement joins TRBV9 to TRBJ1-1; D not resolved. Germline V gives CDR1 SGDLS, CDR2 YYNGEE. The CDR3 contains 15 residues. The V and J ends lost 0 bases and 2 bases respectively, with 11 bases between them. DNA of the CDR3: TGTGCCAGCAGCGTAGGGGCCAACCTTAACACTGAAGCTTTCTTT. As protein: CASSVGANLNTEAFF.

This clone was seen only once. This chain links TRBV6-6 with TRBJ1-1, with D uncertain. The CDR3 contains 12 residues. The V end lost 6 bases, the J end lost 2 bases, and 7 bases lay between the germline ends. Germline V gene lookup returns CDR1 MNHNY and CDR2 SVGAGI (reference sequence). The DNA for the CDR3 is TGTGCCAGCAGGGGTAGTAACACTGAAGCTTTCTTT. This gives the protein CASRGSNTEAFF.

The chain recombines TRBV6-5 with TRBJ2-7; 7 positions match TRBD2. Germline CDR1 is MNHEY and CDR2 is SVGAGI. There are 13 residues in the CDR3. The ends lost 6 bases at V and 0 bases at J; junction bases unmatched: 2. The CDR3 DNA is TGTGCCAGCAGAGCGGGAATCTCCTACGAGCAGTACTTC. Encoded protein: CASRAGISYEQYF.

The sample holds one count of this clone. The V and J genes are TRBV7-9 and TRBJ1-1; perhaps TRBD1 as D (5 bases). V lost 3 bases and J lost 1, with 12 bases in between. The CDR3 is made up of 15 amino acids. Germline CDR1 reads SEHNR; CDR2 reads FQNEAQ (reference sequence). The CDR3 loop is CASSFIQGWNTEAFF. The DNA for the CDR3 is TGTGCCAGCAGCTTCATTCAGGGTTGGAACACTGAAGCTTTCTTT.